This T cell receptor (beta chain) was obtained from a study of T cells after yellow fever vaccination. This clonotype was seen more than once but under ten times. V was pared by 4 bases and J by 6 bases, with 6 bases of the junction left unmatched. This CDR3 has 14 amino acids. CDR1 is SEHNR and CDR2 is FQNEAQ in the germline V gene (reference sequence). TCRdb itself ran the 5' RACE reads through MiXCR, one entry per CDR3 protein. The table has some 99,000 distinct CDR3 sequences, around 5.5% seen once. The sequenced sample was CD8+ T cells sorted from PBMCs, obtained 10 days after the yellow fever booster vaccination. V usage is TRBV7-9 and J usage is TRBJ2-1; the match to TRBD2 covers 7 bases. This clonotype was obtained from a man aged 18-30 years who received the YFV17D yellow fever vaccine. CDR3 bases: TGTGCCAGCAGCTACCTCGGGGGGTTCAATGAGCAGTTCTTC. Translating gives CASSYLGGFNEQFF.